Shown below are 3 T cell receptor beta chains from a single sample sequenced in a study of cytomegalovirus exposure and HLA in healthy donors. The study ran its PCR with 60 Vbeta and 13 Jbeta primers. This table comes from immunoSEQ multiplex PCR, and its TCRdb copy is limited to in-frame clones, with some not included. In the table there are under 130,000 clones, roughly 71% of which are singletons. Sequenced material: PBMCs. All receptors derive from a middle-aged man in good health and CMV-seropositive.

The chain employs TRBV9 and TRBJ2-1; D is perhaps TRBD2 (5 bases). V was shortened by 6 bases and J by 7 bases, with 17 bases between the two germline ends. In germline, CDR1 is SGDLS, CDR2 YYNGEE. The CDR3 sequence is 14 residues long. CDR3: CASNVGVVSNEQFF. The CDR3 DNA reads TGTGCCAGCAACGTGGGAGTAGTGAGTAATGAGCAGTTCTTC.

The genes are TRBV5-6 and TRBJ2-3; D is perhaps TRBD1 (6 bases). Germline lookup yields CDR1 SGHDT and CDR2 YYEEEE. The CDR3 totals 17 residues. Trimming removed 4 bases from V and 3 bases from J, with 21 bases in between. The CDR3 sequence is CASSPQGWGPRTDTQYF. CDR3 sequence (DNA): TGTGCCAGCAGCCCTCAAGGTTGGGGGCCACGAACAGATACGCAGTATTTT.

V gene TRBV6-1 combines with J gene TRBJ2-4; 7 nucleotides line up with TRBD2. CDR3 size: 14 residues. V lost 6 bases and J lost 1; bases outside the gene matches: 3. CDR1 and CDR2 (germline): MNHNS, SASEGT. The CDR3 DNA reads TGTGCCAGCAGGGTGGGGGGGGCCAAAAACATTCAGTACTTC. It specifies CASRVGGAKNIQYF.